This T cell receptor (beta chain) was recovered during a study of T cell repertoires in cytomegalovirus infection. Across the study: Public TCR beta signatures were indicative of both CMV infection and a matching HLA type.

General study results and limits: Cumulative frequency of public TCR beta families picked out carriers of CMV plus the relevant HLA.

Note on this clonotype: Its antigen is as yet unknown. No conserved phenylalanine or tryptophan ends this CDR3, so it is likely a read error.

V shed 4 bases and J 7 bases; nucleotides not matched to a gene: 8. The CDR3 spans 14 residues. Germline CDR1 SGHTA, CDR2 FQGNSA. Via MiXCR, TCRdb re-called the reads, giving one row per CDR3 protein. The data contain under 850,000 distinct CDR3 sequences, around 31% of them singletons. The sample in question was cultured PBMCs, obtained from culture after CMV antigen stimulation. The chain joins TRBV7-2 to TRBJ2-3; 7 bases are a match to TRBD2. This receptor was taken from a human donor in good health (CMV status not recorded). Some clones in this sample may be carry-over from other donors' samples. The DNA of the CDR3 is TGTGCCAGCAGCTCCTCAGCGGGACCAAATACGCAGTATTCT. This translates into CASSSSAGPNTQYS.